The present T cell receptor (beta chain) was sequenced within a study of control samples from healthy donors and cancer patients. This CDR3 comprises 16 residues. Germline assignment: CDR1 SGHVS and CDR2 FNYEAQ. Trimming removed 5 bases at V and 5 bases at J, with 21 bases between. Clones were sequenced by immunoSEQ multiplex PCR, and TCRdb holds only the in-frame ones, with some missing. The sample lists more than 150,000 clones; over 90% were seen once. The clonotype was recovered from a man aged 50 to 60 in good health. Sequencing was carried out using blood. The genes are TRBV7-6 and TRBJ1-1; no definite D call. The CDR3 loop reads CASSQSPGNRGTEAFF. In DNA form, the CDR3 reads TGTGCCAGCAGCCAATCCCCCGGCAACAGAGGGACTGAAGCTTTCTTT.